This T cell receptor (beta chain) was documented in a study of blood T cell repertoires in COVID-19 (TCRdb year 2020). Notes on the research overall: Collaborator samples came from the United States, Italy and Spain and covered acute and convalescent phases of COVID-19. The prospective study material was composed of cDNA or gDNA derived from T cells, B-cell-depleted T cells, or PBMCs. Subjects who had been exposed to COVID-19, were actively infected with it, or had recovered from it provided the deeply sampled blood TCRbeta repertoires that made up the dataset. The repertoires were made available in a free public database intended to serve as a resource for research on the immune response to SARS-CoV-2. Samples came from the ongoing ImmuneRACE study (first 160 participants) plus 1,254 subjects from 6 global collaborators. Nearly every sample came with metadata listing a de-identified subject ID, COVID-19 status, age in years and sex. Where available, HLA class I and class II types were obtained from metadata supplied by the sample provider rather than from assay-based typing. Overall study results and their limits: The amount of clinical and demographic metadata varied by source and participant and was provided uncurated.

At one collaborating source in Seattle, patients were enrolled during active infection and were followed longitudinally through the course of disease. The collaborating institutions used their own protocols to collect whole blood in K2EDTA tubes. For TCRbeta analysis, collaborators shipped samples in one of three forms: frozen whole blood, isolated PBMCs, or DNA extracted from either of those sample types. From the cysteine through the phenylalanine, the CDR3 covers 13 amino acids. CDR3 DNA is the only sequence kept; it has 39 bases, read in frame from the first base. Germline trimming amounts to 1 base on V and 11 bases on J, with 5 as the count of junction bases outside the gene matches. The germline V gene supplies CDR1 ENHRY and CDR2 SYGVKD. TCRbeta CDR3 regions were amplified from genomic DNA using the immunoSEQ Assay, a bias-controlled multiplex PCR. On the study's bioinformatics: The number of nucleated cells in each sample was estimated from the amplification of reference gene primers within the assay. To quantify the absolute abundance of each unique TCRbeta CDR3 rearrangement, sequence reads were collapsed and filtered. For each sample, productive Simpson clonality was calculated as the square root of Simpson's diversity index across productive rearrangements. Here the immuneACCESS table is served through TCRdb, limited to in-frame sequences with V and J called. Missing clones are a known gap in these copies; in checked studies unresolved V genes cover under half, and the rest lacks a known reason. Clonal size and the V and J genes are those of that table, whereas D and trimming came from the DNA. This sample lists around 200,000 clones; 80% to 85% were detected once. The top ten hold approximately 15% of the sample.

As regards this clone: Its target antigen remains unknown. The record has no base qualities; no much larger clone is one base away.

Sample: peripheral blood. This clonotype was sampled from an older woman with COVID-19, enrolled during active disease. Here the chain combines TRBV10-3 and TRBJ1-1, with TRBD1 matching 9 junction bases. The nucleotides read TGTGCCATCAGTGAGTACCGGGACAGGGTGGCTTTCTTT. This is translated as CAISEYRDRVAFF.